One and the same sample provided the 20 T cell receptor beta chains below, sequenced in a study of T cell repertoires in cytomegalovirus infection. A single record per CDR3 protein comes from TCRdb applying MiXCR to the reads. The repertoire holds 160,000 or so distinct CDR3 sequences, with about 25% as singletons. The sequenced sample was PBMCs. The receptor source for this set is a human donor in good health (CMV status not recorded). Some clones in this sample may be carry-over from other donors' samples.

The sample holds a few counts of this clonotype. The V call is TRBV3-1, the J call TRBJ1-4; 9 positions match TRBD1. CDR1 and CDR2 (germline): LGHDT, YNNKEL (reference sequence). The CDR3 is 17 residues long. Trimming removed 2 bases from V and 5 bases from J; junction bases left unmatched: 9. CDR3 sequence: CASSQNHPGTGNEKLFF. The DNA for the CDR3 is TGTGCCAGCAGCCAAAACCATCCCGGGACAGGGAATGAAAAACTGTTTTTT.

This chain joins TRBV7-9 and TRBJ2-5, with D maybe TRBD2 (6 bases). Per germline, CDR1 SEHNR and CDR2 FQNEAQ (reference sequence). The V gene lost 11 bases and the J gene lost 1 base, with 11 bases spanning the gap. The CDR3 contains 12 residues. The CDR3 nucleotides read TGTGCCGGAGGGAGCGGCCAAGAGACCCAGTACTTC. It codes for CAGGSGQETQYF.

The chain couples TRBV7-2 to TRBJ2-1; D is perhaps TRBD2 (6 bases). Deletions cut 5 bases from V and 1 base from J, with 12 bases between. Germline CDR1 is SGHTA and CDR2 is FQGNSA. This CDR3 is built from 15 residues. The CDR3 spells CASSRRGVSYNEQFF. In nucleotides, the CDR3 is TGTGCCAGCAGCCGTCGCGGGGTTTCCTACAATGAGCAGTTCTTC.

This clonotype was seen a few times. V and J are TRBV4-1 and TRBJ1-3, with 9 bases fitting TRBD1. The V gene end was trimmed by 5 bases and the J gene end by 0 bases; junction bases not matched to a gene: 8. The length of the CDR3 is 17 residues. Germline V lookup: CDR1 MGHRA, CDR2 YSYEKL. CDR3 sequence reads: CASSKPGTGRSGNTIYF. CDR3 nucleotide sequence: TGCGCCAGCAGCAAACCCGGGACAGGGCGCTCTGGAAACACCATATATTTT.

The rearrangement uses TRBV6-1 and TRBJ2-1, with 10 bases lining up with TRBD1. This CDR3 region has 15 residues. Germline V CDR1 and CDR2: MNHNS, SASEGT. J gave up 8 bases and V 8 bases, and 12 bases lay outside the gene matches. The CDR3 here is CASDARDRGFYEQFF. For the CDR3, the DNA is TGTGCCAGCGATGCCCGGGACAGGGGTTTCTATGAGCAGTTCTTC.

V and J are TRBV12-3 or TRBV12-4 and TRBJ1-4; no firm D call. This CDR3 is 13 amino acids long. Deletions cut 5 bases from V and 9 bases from J, with 13 bases between. The CDR3 DNA follows: TGTGCCAGCAGTCCCGCCGGGTGGAAAAAACTGTTTTTT. As protein: CASSPAGWKKLFF.

This clonotype has ten or more counts. V and J are TRBV7-3 and TRBJ2-3; the D gene is possibly TRBD2 (6 bases). The ends were cut back, 2 bases at V and 5 bases at J, with 14 bases in the middle. The V gene's germline CDR1 is SGHTA and CDR2 FQGTGA. The CDR3 has 15 amino acids. The CDR3 DNA sequence: TGTGCCAGCAGCTTAGAGCTATCTAGCGAAGATACGCAGTATTTT. Protein product: CASSLELSSEDTQYF.

This clonotype was detected many times. The chain couples TRBV12-3 or TRBV12-4 to TRBJ2-7; D call uncertain. CDR3 size: 11 residues. V lost 3 bases to trimming and J lost 6 bases, with 6 bases between them. CDR3 nucleotides: TGTGCCAGCAGTTTCGGGTTCGAGCAGTACTTC. This translates into CASSFGFEQYF.

This clonotype was seen at least ten times. The chain couples TRBV7-8 to TRBJ1-4, with 7 nucleotides matching TRBD1. The CDR3 is 14 residues long. V was clipped by 5 bases and J by 2 bases; unmatched bases: 2. Looked up from germline, CDR1 is SGHVS and CDR2 is FQNEAQ. CDR3 nucleotide sequence: TGTGCCAGCAGCCTGACAGGGACTAATGAAAAACTGTTTTTT. Its translation: CASSLTGTNEKLFF.

The chain recombines TRBV12-3 or TRBV12-4 with TRBJ1-2; 9 bases line up with TRBD1. This CDR3 is built from 14 residues. V was pared by 5 bases and J by 4 bases, with 5 bases of the junction left unmatched. CDR3 nucleotide sequence: TGTGCCAGCAGTCTGGACAGGGGCGGCTATGGCTACACCTTC. Translated, it gives CASSLDRGGYGYTF.

This clonotype has just a few counts. The rearrangement links TRBV12-3 or TRBV12-4 to TRBJ2-3, with D unclear. The CDR3 is made up of 12 amino acids. V lost 6 bases and J lost 5, with 9 bases in between. CDR3 nucleotides: TGTGCCAGCAGCCCCTTACAAGATACGCAGTATTTT. It is translated as CASSPLQDTQYF.

The table lists this clonotype with many counts. The V gene is TRBV7-2, the J gene TRBJ2-3; D remains unclear. This CDR3 is 12 amino acids long. CDR1 is SGHTA, CDR2 FQGNSA, per germline. V shed 5 bases and J shed 2 bases, with 5 bases lying between them. In DNA form, the CDR3 reads TGTGCCAGCAGCCCCTACACAGATACGCAGTATTTT. The encoded protein is CASSPYTDTQYF.

This chain links TRBV18 with TRBJ1-1; 7 bases are shared with TRBD1. The germline CDR1 and CDR2 sequences are KGHSH and LQKENI. V was pared by 3 bases and J by 8 bases, with 0 bases of the junction left unmatched. This CDR3 has 11 residues. The CDR3: CASSPDREAFF. In DNA, the CDR3 is TGTGCCAGCTCACCGGACAGGGAAGCTTTCTTT.

V and J are TRBV11-2 and TRBJ1-1; unclear D gene. CDR1 is SGHAT and CDR2 is FQNNGV in the germline V gene. This CDR3 has 12 amino acids. The germline V and J ends were trimmed by 5 bases and 8 bases, with 12 bases remaining between them. The CDR3 protein is CASSAGEWEAFF. CDR3 coding DNA: TGTGCCAGCAGCGCCGGGGAATGGGAAGCTTTCTTT.

This clonotype appeared a few times. The chain couples TRBV20-1 to TRBJ2-1, with D perhaps matching TRBD2 (6 bases). The V and J ends lost 2 bases and 2 bases respectively, with 10 bases between them. The CDR3 sequence is 14 residues long. Germline V gene data show CDR1 as DFQATT and CDR2 as SNEGSKA (reference sequence). CDR3 sequence reads: CSARRLEPYNEQFF. CDR3 nucleotides: TGCAGTGCTAGAAGACTAGAGCCCTACAATGAGCAGTTCTTC.

The V call is TRBV12-3 or TRBV12-4, the J call TRBJ2-1; 10 bases map to TRBD2. V lost 6 bases to trimming and J lost 4 bases; unmatched junction nucleotides: 3. This CDR3 comprises 14 residues. For the CDR3, the DNA is TGTGCCAGCAGCGGGACTAGCGATTACAATGAGCAGTTCTTC. This gives the protein CASSGTSDYNEQFF.

This clonotype occurred a few times. The rearrangement uses TRBV6-5 and TRBJ2-1; 10 bases align to TRBD1. The CDR3 length is 15 residues. V gave up 6 bases and J gave up 6 bases; unmatched junction bases: 8. Germline CDR1 MNHEY, CDR2 SVGAGI. The CDR3 DNA is TGTGCCAGCAGAATGGACAGGGGGATAATCAATGAGCAGTTCTTC. Its translation: CASRMDRGIINEQFF.

V gene TRBV7-9 combines with J gene TRBJ1-5; 8 positions match TRBD1. The ends lost 5 bases at V and 5 bases at J; junction bases unmatched: 5. Looked up from germline, CDR1 is SEHNR and CDR2 is FQNEAQ (reference sequence). The CDR3 length is 14 residues. The CDR3 loop is CASSRGQGDQPQHF. CDR3 in DNA: TGTGCCAGCAGCCGAGGACAGGGAGATCAGCCCCAGCATTTT.

The chain combines TRBV5-1 with TRBJ1-1; D is unresolved. The V end was cut by 0 bases, the J end by 5 bases, with 11 bases between. The CDR3 loop spans 14 amino acids. CDR1 and CDR2 (germline): SGHRS, YFSETQ. CDR3 nucleotides: TGCGCCAGCAGCTTGGAATTTGAGAGGACTGAAGCTTTCTTT. This codes for CASSLEFERTEAFF.

The V call is TRBV19, the J call TRBJ1-5, with D possibly TRBD1 on 6 matching bases. This CDR3 spans 12 amino acids. Germline V gene data show CDR1 as LNHDA and CDR2 as SQIVND (reference sequence). Trimming stripped 8 bases from V and 4 bases from J, with 9 bases between. The CDR3 DNA reads as TGTGCCAGTGGACAGTTTAATCAGCCCCAGCATTTT. Amino acid sequence: CASGQFNQPQHF.